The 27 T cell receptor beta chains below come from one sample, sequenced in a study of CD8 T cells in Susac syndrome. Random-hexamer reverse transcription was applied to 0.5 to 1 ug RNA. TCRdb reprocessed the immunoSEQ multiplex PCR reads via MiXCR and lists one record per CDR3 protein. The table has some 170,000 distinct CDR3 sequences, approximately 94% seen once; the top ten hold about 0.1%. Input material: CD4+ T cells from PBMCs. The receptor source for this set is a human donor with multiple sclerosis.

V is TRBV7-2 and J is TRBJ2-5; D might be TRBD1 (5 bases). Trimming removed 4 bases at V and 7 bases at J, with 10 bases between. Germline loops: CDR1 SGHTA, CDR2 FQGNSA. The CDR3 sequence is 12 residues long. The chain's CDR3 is CASSYSQGTQYF. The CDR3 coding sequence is TGTGCCAGCAGCTATTCTCAGGGGACCCAGTACTTC.

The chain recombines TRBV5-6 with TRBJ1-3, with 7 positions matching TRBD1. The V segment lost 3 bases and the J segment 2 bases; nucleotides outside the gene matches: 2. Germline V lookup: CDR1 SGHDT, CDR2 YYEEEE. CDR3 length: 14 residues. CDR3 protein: CASSYRGPGNTIYF. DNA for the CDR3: TGTGCCAGCAGCTACAGGGGTCCTGGAAACACCATATATTTT.

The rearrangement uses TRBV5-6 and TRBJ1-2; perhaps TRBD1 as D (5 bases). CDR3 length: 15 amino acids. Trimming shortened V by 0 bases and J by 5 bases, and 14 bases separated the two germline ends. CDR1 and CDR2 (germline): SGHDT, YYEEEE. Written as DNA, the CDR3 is TGTGCCAGCAGCTTGGCCGGCAGGGTTGTTTATGGCTACACCTTC. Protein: CASSLAGRVVYGYTF.

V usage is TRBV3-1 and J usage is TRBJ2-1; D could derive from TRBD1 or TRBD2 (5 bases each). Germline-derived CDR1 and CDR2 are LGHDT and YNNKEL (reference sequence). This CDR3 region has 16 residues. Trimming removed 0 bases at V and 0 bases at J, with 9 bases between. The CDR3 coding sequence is TGTGCCAGCAGCCAAGAAATGGGGGTCTCCTACAATGAGCAGTTCTTC. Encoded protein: CASSQEMGVSYNEQFF.

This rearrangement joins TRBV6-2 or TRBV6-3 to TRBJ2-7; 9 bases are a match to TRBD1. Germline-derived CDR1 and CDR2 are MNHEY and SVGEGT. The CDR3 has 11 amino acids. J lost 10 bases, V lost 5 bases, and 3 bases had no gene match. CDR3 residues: CASSTGQGQYF. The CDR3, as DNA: TGTGCCAGCAGTACGGGACAGGGACAGTACTTC.

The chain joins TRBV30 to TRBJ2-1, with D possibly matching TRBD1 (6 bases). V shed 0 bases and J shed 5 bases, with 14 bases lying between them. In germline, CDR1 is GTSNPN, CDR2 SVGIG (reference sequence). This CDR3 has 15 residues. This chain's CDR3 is CAWSVWTDKDNEQFF. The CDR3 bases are TGTGCCTGGAGTGTTTGGACAGATAAAGACAATGAGCAGTTCTTC.

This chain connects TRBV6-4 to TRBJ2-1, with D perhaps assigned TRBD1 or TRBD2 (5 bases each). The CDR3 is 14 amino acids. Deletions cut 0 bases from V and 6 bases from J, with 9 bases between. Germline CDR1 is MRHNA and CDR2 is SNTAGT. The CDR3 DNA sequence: TGTGCCAGCAGTGACTCCGGGACCCCCAATGAGCAGTTCTTC. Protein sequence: CASSDSGTPNEQFF.

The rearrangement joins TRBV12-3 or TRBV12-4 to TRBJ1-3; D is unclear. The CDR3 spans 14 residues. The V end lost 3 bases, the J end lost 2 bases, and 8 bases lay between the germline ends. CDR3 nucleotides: TGTGCCAGCAGTTTGGGAGTTGCTGGAAACACCATATATTTT. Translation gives CASSLGVAGNTIYF.

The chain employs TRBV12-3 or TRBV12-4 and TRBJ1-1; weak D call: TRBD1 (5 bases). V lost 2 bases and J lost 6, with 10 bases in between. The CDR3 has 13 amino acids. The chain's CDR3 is CASSLQVGAEAFF. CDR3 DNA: TGTGCCAGCAGTTTACAGGTGGGGGCTGAAGCTTTCTTT.

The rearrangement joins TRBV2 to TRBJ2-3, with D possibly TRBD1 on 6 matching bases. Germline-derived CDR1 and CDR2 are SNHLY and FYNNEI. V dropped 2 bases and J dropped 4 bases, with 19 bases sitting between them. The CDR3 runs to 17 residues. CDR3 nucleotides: TGTGCCAGCAGTGAAACGATAGTTGGGGGCAGGGCAGATACGCAGTATTTT. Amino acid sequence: CASSETIVGGRADTQYF.

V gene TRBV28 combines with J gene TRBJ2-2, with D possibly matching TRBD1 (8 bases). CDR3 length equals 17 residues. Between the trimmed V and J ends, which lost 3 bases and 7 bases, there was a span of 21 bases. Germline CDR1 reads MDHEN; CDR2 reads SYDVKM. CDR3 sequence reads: CASSFFGGTGFGGELFF. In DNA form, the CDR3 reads TGTGCCAGCAGTTTCTTCGGGGGGACAGGATTCGGCGGGGAGCTGTTTTTT.

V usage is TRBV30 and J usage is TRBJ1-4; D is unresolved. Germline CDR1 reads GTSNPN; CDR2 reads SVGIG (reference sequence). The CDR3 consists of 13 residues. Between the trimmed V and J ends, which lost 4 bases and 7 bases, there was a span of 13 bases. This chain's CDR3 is CAWTASRGEKLFF. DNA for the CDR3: TGTGCCTGGACAGCCAGTCGGGGTGAAAAACTGTTTTTT.

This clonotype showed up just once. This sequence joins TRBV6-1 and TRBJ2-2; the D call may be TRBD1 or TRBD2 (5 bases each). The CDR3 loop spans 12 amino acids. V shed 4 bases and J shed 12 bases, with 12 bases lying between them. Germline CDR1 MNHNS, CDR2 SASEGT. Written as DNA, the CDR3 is TGTGCCAGCAGTGGTGAGGGGTGGAAGCTGTTTTTT. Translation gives CASSGEGWKLFF.

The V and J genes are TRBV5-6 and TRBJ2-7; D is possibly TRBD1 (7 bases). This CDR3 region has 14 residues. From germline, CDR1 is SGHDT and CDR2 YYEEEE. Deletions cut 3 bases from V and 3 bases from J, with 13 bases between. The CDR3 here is CASSSQGGVYEQYF. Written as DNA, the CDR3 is TGTGCCAGCAGCTCCCAGGGGGGAGTCTACGAGCAGTACTTC.

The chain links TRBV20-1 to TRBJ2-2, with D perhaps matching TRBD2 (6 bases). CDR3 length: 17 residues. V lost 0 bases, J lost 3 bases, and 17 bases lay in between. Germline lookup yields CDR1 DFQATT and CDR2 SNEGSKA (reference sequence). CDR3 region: CSARDRRLGEDTGELFF. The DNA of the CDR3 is TGCAGTGCTAGAGATCGCCGGCTTGGGGAGGACACCGGGGAGCTGTTTTTT.

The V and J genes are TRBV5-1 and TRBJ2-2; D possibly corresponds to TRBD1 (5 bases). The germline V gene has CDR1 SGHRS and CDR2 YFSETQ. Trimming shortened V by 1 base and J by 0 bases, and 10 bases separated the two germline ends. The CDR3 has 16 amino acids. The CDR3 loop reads CASSLTRGANTGELFF. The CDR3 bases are TGCGCCAGCAGCTTGACAAGGGGTGCGAACACCGGGGAGCTGTTTTTT.

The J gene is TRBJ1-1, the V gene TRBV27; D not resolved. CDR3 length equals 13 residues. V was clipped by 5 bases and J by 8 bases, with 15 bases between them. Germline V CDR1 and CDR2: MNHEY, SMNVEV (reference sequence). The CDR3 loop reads CASSRPGGAEAFF. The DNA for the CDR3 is TGTGCCAGCAGTCGGCCAGGTGGCGCGGAAGCTTTCTTT.

The CDR3: CASSLGVPNTGELFF. DNA of the CDR3: TGTGCCAGCAGCTTGGGAGTGCCGAACACCGGGGAGCTGTTTTTT. The J gene is TRBJ2-2, the V gene TRBV7-3, with D maybe TRBD2 (5 bases). Germline values: CDR1 SGHTA, CDR2 FQGTGA. V was pared by 3 bases and J by 0 bases, with 8 bases between. The CDR3 is 15 residues long.

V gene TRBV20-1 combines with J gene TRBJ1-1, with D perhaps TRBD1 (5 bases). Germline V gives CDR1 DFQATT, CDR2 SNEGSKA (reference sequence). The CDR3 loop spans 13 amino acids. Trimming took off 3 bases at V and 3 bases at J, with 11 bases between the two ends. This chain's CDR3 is CSASRDPDTEAFF. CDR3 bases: TGCAGTGCTAGCCGGGACCCGGACACTGAAGCTTTCTTT.

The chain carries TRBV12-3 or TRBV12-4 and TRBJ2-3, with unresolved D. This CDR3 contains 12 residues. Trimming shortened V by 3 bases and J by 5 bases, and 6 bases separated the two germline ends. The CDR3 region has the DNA TGTGCCAGCAGTTTCCACATAGATACGCAGTATTTT. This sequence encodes CASSFHIDTQYF.

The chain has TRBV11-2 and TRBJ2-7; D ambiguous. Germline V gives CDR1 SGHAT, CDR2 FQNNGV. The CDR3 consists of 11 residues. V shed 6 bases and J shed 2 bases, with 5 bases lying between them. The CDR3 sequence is CASRRTYEQYF. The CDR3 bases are TGTGCCAGCAGACGAACCTACGAGCAGTACTTC.

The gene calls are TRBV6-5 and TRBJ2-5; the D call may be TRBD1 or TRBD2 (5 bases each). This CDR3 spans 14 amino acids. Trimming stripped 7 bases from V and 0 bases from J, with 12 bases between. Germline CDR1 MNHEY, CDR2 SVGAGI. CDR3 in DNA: TGTGCCAGCAACCCCGGGACCAACCAAGAGACCCAGTACTTC. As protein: CASNPGTNQETQYF.

This chain's CDR3 is CASSPWTGGQPQHF. CDR3 nucleotides: TGTGCCAGCAGCCCTTGGACAGGGGGGCAGCCCCAGCATTTT. The rearrangement joins TRBV3-1 to TRBJ1-5, with TRBD1 matching over 10 bases. Germline V gives CDR1 LGHDT, CDR2 YNNKEL (reference sequence). The CDR3 has 14 residues. V was pared by 4 bases and J by 7 bases, with 4 bases of the junction left unmatched.

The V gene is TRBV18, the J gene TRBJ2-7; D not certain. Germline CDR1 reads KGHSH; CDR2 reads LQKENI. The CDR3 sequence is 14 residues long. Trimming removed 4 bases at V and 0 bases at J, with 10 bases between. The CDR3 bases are TGTGCCAGCTCACAGGGTTCGAGCTCCTACGAGCAGTACTTC. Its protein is CASSQGSSSYEQYF.

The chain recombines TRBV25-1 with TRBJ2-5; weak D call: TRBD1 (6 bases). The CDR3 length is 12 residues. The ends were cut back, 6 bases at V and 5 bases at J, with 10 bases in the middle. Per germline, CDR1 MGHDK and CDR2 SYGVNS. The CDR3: CASSRGYETQYF. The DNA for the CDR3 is TGTGCCAGCAGCAGGGGTTATGAGACCCAGTACTTC.

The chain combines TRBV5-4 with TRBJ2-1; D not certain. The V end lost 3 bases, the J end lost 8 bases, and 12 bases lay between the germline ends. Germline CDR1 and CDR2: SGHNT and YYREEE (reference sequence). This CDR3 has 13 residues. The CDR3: CASSSPSHDEQFF. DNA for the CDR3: TGTGCCAGCAGCTCCCCGAGTCATGATGAGCAGTTCTTC.

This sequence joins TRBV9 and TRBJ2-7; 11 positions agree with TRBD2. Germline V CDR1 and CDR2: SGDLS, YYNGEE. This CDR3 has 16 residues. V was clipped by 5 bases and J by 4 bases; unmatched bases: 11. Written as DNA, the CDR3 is TGTGCCAGCAGTGCTGACCCCGGGACTAGCGGATACGAGCAGTACTTC. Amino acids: CASSADPGTSGYEQYF.